The 26 T cell receptor beta chains in this list originate from one sample, sequenced in a study of T cell clones after liver transplantation. The data were produced by immunoSEQ multiplex PCR, yet TCRdb's version contains in-frame clones alone and is incomplete. The sample has about 51,000 clones, 86% seen once. Source: CD8+ T cells from blood, taken 12 months after liver transplant. The receptors originated from a human patient who received a liver transplant. Some T cells may trace back to the graft donor.

This rearrangement joins TRBV7-9 to TRBJ1-4; D uncertain. V was clipped by 3 bases and J by 7 bases, with 9 bases between them. The CDR3 covers 13 residues. CDR1 is SEHNR, CDR2 FQNEAQ, per germline (reference sequence). CDR3: CASSFAGFEKLFF. The CDR3 nucleotides are TGTGCCAGCAGCTTTGCCGGGTTTGAAAAACTGTTTTTT.

V gene TRBV30 combines with J gene TRBJ2-3; 7 bases align to TRBD1. After removal of 1 base from V and 4 bases from J, the junction contained 8 bases not matched to a gene. CDR3 length: 15 residues. CDR1 and CDR2 from the germline V gene are GTSNPN and SVGIG (reference sequence). CDR3 in DNA: TGTGCCTGGAGTGCGGGCCTTACAGGGGCAGATACGCAGTATTTT. This sequence encodes CAWSAGLTGADTQYF. Complete variable domain (other parts from reference TRBV30 and TRBJ2-3): SQTIHQWPATLVQPVGSPLSLECTVEGTSNPNLYWYRQAAGRGLQLLFYSVGIGQISSEVPQNLSASRPQDRQFILSSKKLLLSDSGFYLCAWSAGLTGADTQYFGPGTRLTVL.

The rearrangement uses TRBV23-1 and TRBJ1-1; D is unresolved. TRBV23-1 is labeled an ORF, and its function is uncertain. The CDR3 is made up of 12 amino acids. Trimming stripped 9 bases from V and 1 base from J, with 9 bases between. The DNA for the CDR3 is TGCGCCAGAGGAAGGCCGAACACTGAAGCTTTCTTT. As protein: CARGRPNTEAFF.

The chain links TRBV6-1 to TRBJ1-1; 10 nucleotides align to TRBD1. The length of the CDR3 is 11 residues. Germline V CDR1 and CDR2: MNHNS, SASEGT. V shed 9 bases and J 12 bases; nucleotides not matched to a gene: 7. CDR3 nucleotides: TGTGCCAGTTTCACCGACAGGGGGCCTTTCTTT. It codes for CASFTDRGPFF.

The chain employs TRBV4-3 and TRBJ2-7, with 8 bases matching TRBD1. Germline values: CDR1 LGHNA, CDR2 YSLEER. The CDR3 totals 18 residues. The ends lost 3 bases at V and 2 bases at J; junction bases unmatched: 15. CDR3 in DNA: TGCGCCAGCAGCCAGACCCGGGACAGGCCCAATGGCCCCTACGAGCAGTACTTC. Protein product: CASSQTRDRPNGPYEQYF.

The rearrangement links TRBV7-2 to TRBJ1-1; D unclear. CDR1 is SGHTA, CDR2 FQGNSA, per germline. Trimming took off 4 bases at V and 0 bases at J, with 6 bases between the two ends. The CDR3 is 13 residues long. The CDR3 bases are TGTGCCAGCAGCTACGGTGTGAACACTGAAGCTTTCTTT. Protein: CASSYGVNTEAFF.

This rearrangement joins TRBV11-2 to TRBJ2-5, with D unclear. Germline-derived CDR1 and CDR2 are SGHAT and FQNNGV. Trimming cost V 3 bases and J 5 bases, with 16 bases left between them. This CDR3 spans 15 amino acids. The CDR3 loop is CASSLAGITDETQYF. The CDR3, as DNA: TGTGCCAGCAGCTTGGCTGGGATAACAGACGAGACCCAGTACTTC.

The J gene is TRBJ2-1, the V gene TRBV27; D unclear. Germline CDR1 reads MNHEY; CDR2 reads SMNVEV (reference sequence). V was pared by 1 base and J by 5 bases, with 9 bases between. The CDR3 is 14 residues long. CDR3 DNA sequence: TGTGCCAGCAGTTTATACAACACTGACAATGAGCAGTTCTTC. It specifies CASSLYNTDNEQFF.

The genes are TRBV27 and TRBJ2-7; 8 bases agree with TRBD1. In germline, CDR1 is MNHEY, CDR2 SMNVEV (reference sequence). V was clipped by 2 bases and J by 3 bases; unmatched bases: 6. The CDR3 totals 15 residues. The CDR3 loop reads CASSLGQGGFYEQYF. CDR3 DNA: TGTGCCAGCAGTTTAGGACAGGGCGGTTTCTACGAGCAGTACTTC.

The chain recombines TRBV5-8 with TRBJ1-1, with D possibly being TRBD1 (5 bases). V was shortened by 0 bases and J by 1 base, with 13 bases between the two germline ends. The CDR3 is 16 amino acids. Germline values: CDR1 SGHTS, CDR2 YDEGEE. The CDR3 coding sequence is TGTGCCAGCAGCTTGGTCTTGACAGCGAAGAACACTGAAGCTTTCTTT. This sequence encodes CASSLVLTAKNTEAFF.

This sequence joins TRBV7-9 and TRBJ2-3, with D maybe TRBD1 (8 bases). Germline V CDR1 and CDR2: SEHNR, FQNEAQ (reference sequence). Between the trimmed V and J ends, which lost 5 bases and 6 bases, there was a span of 15 bases. The CDR3 has 14 amino acids. CDR3: CASSPTGGDDTQYF. For the CDR3, the DNA is TGTGCCAGCAGCCCAACAGGGGGGGATGATACGCAGTATTTT.

Only one count was recorded for this clone. CDR3 residues: CASSFWGGGQPQHF. The CDR3, as DNA: TGTGCCAGCAGCTTTTGGGGGGGCGGACAGCCCCAGCATTTT. The chain couples TRBV5-4 to TRBJ1-5; possibly TRBD1 for D (6 bases). This CDR3 is 14 amino acids long. The V and J ends lost 2 bases and 7 bases respectively, with 13 bases between them. CDR1 and CDR2 from the germline V gene are SGHNT and YYREEE (reference sequence).

The chain couples TRBV27 to TRBJ1-3; a possible D gene is TRBD1 (6 bases). Looked up from germline, CDR1 is MNHEY and CDR2 is SMNVEV (reference sequence). Deletions cut 6 bases from V and 3 bases from J, with 15 bases between. The CDR3 has 15 residues. CDR3 sequence reads: CASSPVGGLGNTIYF. DNA for the CDR3: TGTGCCAGCAGCCCCGTGGGGGGGCTTGGAAACACCATATATTTT.

V gene TRBV4-1 combines with J gene TRBJ2-2; perhaps TRBD1 as D (6 bases). There are 14 residues in the CDR3. Germline lookup yields CDR1 MGHRA and CDR2 YSYEKL. The V end lost 0 bases, the J end lost 7 bases, and 9 bases lay between the germline ends. Here the CDR3 DNA reads TGCGCCAGCAGCCAAGATGTAGGGGGCGGGGAGCTGTTTTTT. Protein product: CASSQDVGGGELFF.

This rearrangement joins TRBV28 to TRBJ2-3, with TRBD2 identical over 7 bases. CDR1 and CDR2 (germline): MDHEN, SYDVKM. The trim removed 6 bases at V and 5 bases at J, leaving 14 bases unmatched. This CDR3 spans 16 amino acids. CDR3 DNA sequence: TGTGCCAGCAGACCTACACACATAGCGGGCCGAGATACGCAGTATTTT. Translation: CASRPTHIAGRDTQYF.

The rearrangement uses TRBV19 and TRBJ1-1; D might be TRBD1 (5 bases). V was trimmed by 6 bases and J by 5 bases, leaving 16 bases between them. CDR1 is LNHDA and CDR2 is SQIVND in the germline V gene (reference sequence). The CDR3 is made up of 14 amino acids. The DNA of the CDR3 is TGTGCCAGTAGCACCTCAAGGGGTCGGACTGAAGCTTTCTTT. Residues: CASSTSRGRTEAFF.

The CDR3 DNA reads as TGTGCCACGTGGGCGAACACCGGGGAGCTGTTTTTT. Its translation: CATWANTGELFF. The chain links TRBV19 to TRBJ2-2; no clear D. Germline assignment: CDR1 LNHDA and CDR2 SQIVND (reference sequence). The length of the CDR3 is 12 residues. Trimming removed 10 bases from V and 0 bases from J, with 6 bases in between.

This clone was found a few times. The rearrangement joins TRBV27 to TRBJ2-7, with D maybe TRBD1 (6 bases). The germline V gene encodes CDR1 MNHEY and CDR2 SMNVEV (reference sequence). CDR3 size: 11 residues. The V end lost 5 bases, the J end lost 7 bases, and 9 bases lay between the germline ends. As DNA, the CDR3 is TGTGCCAGCAGTAGGGGGTTAGAGCAGTACTTC. Protein: CASSRGLEQYF.

This clone came up once. The rearrangement joins TRBV5-4 to TRBJ2-7, with TRBD2 identical over 14 bases. Looked up from germline, CDR1 is SGHNT and CDR2 is YYREEE (reference sequence). With V trimmed by 1 base and J by 5 bases, 11 bases remained unmatched. The CDR3 length is 18 residues. CDR3 coding DNA: TGTGCCAGCAGCTTGTCCTTACGACTAGCGGGAGGGGGTAACGAGCAGTACTTC. It specifies CASSLSLRLAGGGNEQYF. Together with reference TRBV5-4 and TRBJ2-7, the CDR3 gives the full variable domain: ETGVTQSPTHLIKTRGQQVTLRCSSQSGHNTVSWYQQALGQGPQFIFQYYREEENGRGNFPPRFSGLQFPNYSSELNVNALELDDSALYLCASSLSLRLAGGGNEQYFGPGTRLTVT.

This chain links TRBV9 with TRBJ1-1; D is unclear. Trimming pared 3 bases from V and 4 bases from J, leaving 10 bases between. Germline CDR1 reads SGDLS; CDR2 reads YYNGEE. The CDR3 is made up of 13 amino acids. The chain's CDR3 is CASSASHSTEAFF. The CDR3 DNA follows: TGTGCCAGCAGCGCCTCGCATAGCACTGAAGCTTTCTTT.

The rearrangement uses TRBV4-1 and TRBJ2-7, with TRBD2 identical over 11 bases. CDR3 length equals 17 residues. V was pared by 1 base and J by 6 bases, with 11 bases of the junction left unmatched. Germline V gives CDR1 MGHRA, CDR2 YSYEKL. The CDR3, as DNA: TGCGCCAGCAGCCAAGCTTGGAGACTAGCGGGGAGCTCCGAGCAGTACTTC. Its protein product is CASSQAWRLAGSSEQYF.

The CDR3 reads CAWSVDGGTEAFF. The CDR3, as DNA: TGTGCCTGGAGTGTCGACGGAGGGACTGAAGCTTTCTTT. The gene calls are TRBV30 and TRBJ1-1; D gene uncertain. This CDR3 has 13 amino acids. V lost 0 bases and J lost 5, with 10 bases in between. The germline CDR1 and CDR2 sequences are GTSNPN and SVGIG (reference sequence).

For this clone: This CDR3 is also generated by other DNA sequences in the sample. V usage is TRBV29-1 and J usage is TRBJ2-1, with TRBD2 identical over 7 bases. Germline CDR1 is SQVTM and CDR2 is ANQGSEA. The CDR3 loop spans 15 amino acids. V shed 7 bases and J 7 bases; nucleotides not matched to a gene: 16. The DNA for the CDR3 is TGCAGCGGAGTTGGGGGGGGACGGGAGGAGAATGAGCAGTTCTTC. Translated: CSGVGGGREENEQFF.

This CDR3 is CASSSQGRSRRPQHF. DNA of the CDR3: TGTGCCAGCAGTTCACAGGGGAGGTCCCGCAGGCCCCAGCATTTT. The chain has TRBV28 and TRBJ1-5; TRBD1 aligns across 7 bases. Germline CDR1 MDHEN, CDR2 SYDVKM. V dropped 4 bases and J dropped 9; count of bases not matched to a gene: 12. This CDR3 contains 15 residues.

The CDR3 loop is CASSVVGGTGTGGTEAFF. Here the CDR3 DNA reads TGTGCCAGCAGCGTAGTTGGGGGGACCGGGACAGGAGGCACTGAAGCTTTCTTT. The chain is built from TRBV9 and TRBJ1-1; 8 bases align to TRBD1. V trimming: 0 bases; J trimming: 4 bases; junction bases outside the gene matches: 14. This CDR3 contains 18 residues. Germline CDR1 reads SGDLS; CDR2 reads YYNGEE.

The chain employs TRBV27 and TRBJ2-2; TRBD2 matches at 15 bases. The J segment lost 7 bases and the V segment lost 4 bases, leaving 16 bases of the junction unmatched. From germline, CDR1 is MNHEY and CDR2 SMNVEV (reference sequence). The CDR3 runs to 20 residues. The CDR3 reads CASSSSGLAGGLLIGGELFF. The CDR3, as DNA: TGTGCCAGCAGTTCATCAGGACTAGCGGGAGGGCTTCTTATTGGCGGGGAGCTGTTTTTT.